This T cell receptor beta chain is from a study of blood T cell repertoires in COVID-19. Study at large: Italy, Spain and the United States were the sources of the convalescent and acute COVID-19 samples. The analysed material was cDNA or gDNA that came from T cells, B-cell-depleted T cells, or PBMCs.

Methods used by the authors: Nucleated cell number was recorded as an estimate derived from reference gene primer amplification. Method: immunoSEQ multiplex PCR; TCRdb's copy keeps in-frame clones and lacks some. V and J calls and clone size are those listed in that table; D and trimming were worked out from the DNA. The sample records about 88,000 clones, 88% being singletons. V shed 1 base and J 0 bases; nucleotides not matched to a gene: 8. Germline lookup yields CDR1 MNHNS and CDR2 SASEGT. The length of the CDR3 is 18 residues. The chain links TRBV6-1 to TRBJ1-3; 8 bases line up with TRBD1. Sequencing was performed on peripheral blood. The TCR originated in a man aged 80 or over with acute or convalescent COVID-19. The CDR3: CASSEGWGQVFSGNTIYF. As DNA, the CDR3 is TGTGCCAGCAGTGAAGGTTGGGGACAGGTGTTCTCTGGAAACACCATATATTTT.